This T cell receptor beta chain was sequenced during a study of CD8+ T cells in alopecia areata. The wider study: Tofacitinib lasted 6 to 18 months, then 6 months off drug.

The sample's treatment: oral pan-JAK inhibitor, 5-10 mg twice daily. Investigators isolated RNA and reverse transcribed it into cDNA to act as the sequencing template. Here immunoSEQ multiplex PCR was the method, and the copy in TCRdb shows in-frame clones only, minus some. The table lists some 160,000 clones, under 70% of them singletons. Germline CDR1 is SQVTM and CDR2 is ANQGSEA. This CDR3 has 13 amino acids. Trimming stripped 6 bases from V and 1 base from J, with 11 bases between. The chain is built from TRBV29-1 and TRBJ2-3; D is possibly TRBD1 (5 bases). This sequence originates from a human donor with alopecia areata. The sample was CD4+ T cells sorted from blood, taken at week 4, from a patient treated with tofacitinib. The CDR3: CSVGHLRTDTQYF. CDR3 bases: TGCAGCGTCGGACACCTACGCACAGATACGCAGTATTTT.